A single sample is the source of the 9 T cell receptor beta chains below, sequenced in a study of shared clonotypes between healthy human individuals. Generated by immunoSEQ multiplex PCR, the TCRdb table keeps only in-frame clones and is missing some. Of around 2,000,000 clones listed, 85% to 95% are singletons. Sequences were obtained from naive CD4+ T cells sorted from blood. Subset reported: CD45RA+ positively selected. Receptors originate from a man aged 18 to 29 in good health.

The chain carries TRBV7-3 and TRBJ1-4, with D perhaps TRBD1 (6 bases). The CDR3 extends over 14 amino acids. The V end was cut by 5 bases, the J end by 4 bases, with 11 bases between. CDR1 and CDR2 (germline): SGHTA, FQGTGA. The CDR3 protein is CASSEQGGNEKLFF. As DNA, the CDR3 is TGTGCCAGCAGCGAACAGGGCGGTAATGAAAAACTGTTTTTT. Full variable domain (remainder filled in from reference TRBV7-3 and TRBJ1-4): GAGVSQTPSNKVTEKGKYVELRCDPISGHTALYWYRQSLGQGPEFLIYFQGTGAADDSGLPNDRFFAVRPEGSVSTLKIQRTERGDSAVYLCASSEQGGNEKLFFGSGTQLSVL.

The chain couples TRBV7-9 to TRBJ2-3; unclear D gene. Trimming took off 5 bases at V and 0 bases at J, with 12 bases between the two ends. Germline V gene data show CDR1 as SEHNR and CDR2 as FQNEAQ (reference sequence). This CDR3 comprises 15 residues. CDR3 bases: TGTGCCAGCAGCGCCCAGATGTTAAGCACAGATACGCAGTATTTT. As protein: CASSAQMLSTDTQYF.

The chain carries TRBV9 and TRBJ2-7; D is undetermined. This CDR3 is built from 14 residues. Germline values: CDR1 SGDLS, CDR2 YYNGEE. V was clipped by 4 bases and J by 2 bases, with 13 bases between them. The chain's CDR3 is CASSPQTSTYEQYF. The CDR3 DNA reads as TGTGCCAGCAGCCCCCAGACATCTACCTACGAGCAGTACTTC.

Comments on this clone: The sample holds other DNA sequences that translate to the same CDR3. The V gene is TRBV6-5, the J gene TRBJ2-1; no definite D call. V was trimmed by 2 bases and J by 2 bases, leaving 10 bases between them. This CDR3 has 15 amino acids. Germline assignment: CDR1 MNHEY and CDR2 SVGAGI. CDR3 protein: CASSYDRVTYNEQFF. In nucleotides, the CDR3 is TGTGCCAGCAGTTACGATAGAGTCACCTACAATGAGCAGTTCTTC.

This chain connects TRBV7-2 to TRBJ2-5; 7 bases match TRBD1. Germline V lookup: CDR1 SGHTA, CDR2 FQGNSA. This CDR3 is built from 13 residues. After removal of 5 bases from V and 5 bases from J, the junction contained 5 bases not matched to a gene. The CDR3 nucleotides are TGTGCCAGCAGCCCCCAGGGGGTCGAGACCCAGTACTTC. Encoded protein: CASSPQGVETQYF. Full variable domain (remainder filled in from reference TRBV7-2 and TRBJ2-5): GAGVSQSPSNKVTEKGKDVELRCDPISGHTALYWYRQSLGQGLEFLIYFQGNSAPDKSGLPSDRFSAERTGGSVSTLTIQRTQQEDSAVYLCASSPQGVETQYFGPGTRLLVL.

The V gene is TRBV5-6, the J gene TRBJ1-2; D is unresolved. The CDR3 contains 16 residues. V dropped 5 bases and J dropped 2 bases, with 19 bases sitting between them. Germline assignment: CDR1 SGHDT and CDR2 YYEEEE. The CDR3 DNA sequence: TGTGCCAGCAGTTCGGAACGAGTCGGACCCAACTATGGCTACACCTTC. Amino acid sequence: CASSSERVGPNYGYTF.

This sequence joins TRBV9 and TRBJ1-5; a weak D match, TRBD1 (5 bases). CDR1 and CDR2 from the germline V gene are SGDLS and YYNGEE. The CDR3 contains 16 residues. Trimming pared 0 bases from V and 7 bases from J, leaving 17 bases between. The CDR3 loop reads CASSVGVRRDPQPQHF. For the CDR3, the DNA is TGTGCCAGCAGCGTAGGGGTCCGGAGGGACCCGCAGCCCCAGCATTTT.

As for this clone: Distinct nucleotide sequences in the sample also encode this CDR3. The CDR3 DNA sequence: TGTGCCAGCAGCCCGGACAGGAGAAGCAATCAGCCCCAGCATTTT. Encoded protein: CASSPDRRSNQPQHF. This rearrangement joins TRBV6-5 to TRBJ1-5; 7 bases align to TRBD1. Germline CDR1 is MNHEY and CDR2 is SVGAGI. With V trimmed by 6 bases and J by 1 base, 6 bases remained unmatched. The CDR3 runs to 15 residues.

J is TRBJ2-7 and V is TRBV7-2; D call uncertain. CDR1 is SGHTA and CDR2 is FQGNSA in the germline V gene. This CDR3 has 13 amino acids. The V end was cut by 1 base, the J end by 6 bases, with 10 bases between. The CDR3, as DNA: TGTGCCAGCAGCTTAGGGGCAGCGTCCGAGCAGTACTTC. It is translated as CASSLGAASEQYF.